The sequence of this TCR beta chain was determined in a study of tumor-infiltrating lymphocytes in primary liver carcinoma. Blood RNA came from unsorted whole blood; germline DNA was also extracted. The authors made TCR beta cDNA from 450 to 600 ng total RNA with a constant-region primer. Slightly modified ARM-PCR, run as three nested multiplex PCR rounds, produced the TCR beta libraries. In the first two PCR rounds, TRBV1-TRBV30 forward primers were paired with a C-beta reverse primer, and each round lasted approximately 10 cycles. A single record per CDR3 protein comes from TCRdb applying MiXCR to the multiplex PCR reads. In the table there are fewer than 400,000 distinct CDR3 sequences, about 62% of which are singletons. Germline V CDR1 and CDR2: MNHNY, SVGAGI (reference sequence). This CDR3 region has 16 residues.

The specimen was peripheral blood. This clonotype originated in a man aged 35 to 55 with primary liver carcinoma and hepatitis B virus infection. The V and J genes are TRBV6-6 and TRBJ1-5; possibly TRBD2 for D (7 bases). The assigned J gene may be wrong: the sequence end matches TRBJ2-3 better. CDR3: CASSLGGARSNQSQYF. The CDR3, as DNA: TGTGCCAGCAGTTTAGGGGGGGCGAGGAGCAATCAGTCCCAGTATTTT.